A single sample gave rise to the 13 T cell receptor beta chains below, sequenced in a study of blood T cell repertoires in COVID-19. The method was immunoSEQ multiplex PCR; TCRdb's version includes in-frame clones alone and lacks a portion of them. The sample lists about 350,000 clones, more than 85% occurring once. Specimen: PBMCs or T cells enriched from blood (not recorded which). The receptor set was obtained from a woman aged 30 to 39 who had recovered from COVID-19.

The chain is built from TRBV7-6 and TRBJ1-3; 9 nucleotides match TRBD1. The CDR3 is 16 residues long. The V gene's germline CDR1 is SGHVS and CDR2 FNYEAQ. V was pared by 0 bases and J by 2 bases, with 2 bases of the junction left unmatched. The CDR3 bases are TGTGCCAGCAGCTTAGCGCGGACAGGGGCTGGAAACACCATATATTTT. It translates to CASSLARTGAGNTIYF.

This chain connects TRBV7-9 to TRBJ2-1; D perhaps matches TRBD2 (6 bases). CDR1 is SEHNR and CDR2 is FQNEAQ in the germline V gene (reference sequence). V was shortened by 5 bases and J by 10 bases, with 21 bases between the two germline ends. There are 15 residues in the CDR3. The CDR3 bases are TGTGCCAGCAGCCCCCCCGGGACTGCCTTTGAGGAGCAGTTCTTC. As protein: CASSPPGTAFEEQFF.

V gene TRBV29-1 combines with J gene TRBJ1-1, with TRBD1 matching over 7 bases. The length of the CDR3 is 16 residues. V shed 3 bases and J 1 base; nucleotides not matched to a gene: 11. Germline V lookup: CDR1 SQVTM, CDR2 ANQGSEA. The CDR3 nucleotides are TGCAGCGTTGAGTTGCAAACCTGGGACAGGAACACTGAAGCTTTCTTT. It translates to CSVELQTWDRNTEAFF.

The CDR3 DNA sequence: TGTGCCAGCGGCGGGACTAGCGGGGGGGCCCTAGGGGAGACCCAGTACTTC. Encoded protein: CASGGTSGGALGETQYF. The chain joins TRBV9 to TRBJ2-5; the match to TRBD2 covers 16 bases. The germline CDR1 and CDR2 sequences are SGDLS and YYNGEE. The V gene end was trimmed by 7 bases and the J gene end by 5 bases; junction bases not matched to a gene: 11. The CDR3 runs to 17 residues.

The chain has TRBV6-5 and TRBJ2-7, with 12 bases aligning to TRBD2. The V segment lost 5 bases and the J segment 2 bases; nucleotides outside the gene matches: 4. The CDR3 extends over 15 amino acids. In germline, CDR1 is MNHEY, CDR2 SVGAGI. In nucleotides, the CDR3 is TGTGCCAGCAGTCACACTAGCGGGAGGACCTACGAGCAGTACTTC. Residues: CASSHTSGRTYEQYF.

The rearrangement joins TRBV5-1 to TRBJ2-5; 10 nucleotides line up with TRBD2. Germline CDR1 SGHRS, CDR2 YFSETQ. Trimming removed 1 base from V and 2 bases from J; junction bases left unmatched: 5. CDR3 length equals 16 residues. This chain's CDR3 is CASSLRSGGEQETQYF. As DNA, the CDR3 is TGCGCCAGCAGCTTGCGAAGCGGGGGGGAACAAGAGACCCAGTACTTC.

Written as DNA, the CDR3 is TGCGCCAGCAGCCCGGGGGGGCCGGGCGGGGAGCTGTTTTTT. Translating gives CASSPGGPGGELFF. The chain has TRBV5-1 and TRBJ2-2, with TRBD2 identical over 8 bases. This CDR3 is built from 14 residues. Germline values: CDR1 SGHRS, CDR2 YFSETQ. J lost 7 bases, V lost 4 bases, and 6 bases had no gene match.

V gene TRBV7-9 combines with J gene TRBJ1-6, with 9 bases lining up with TRBD1. CDR3 size: 15 residues. Germline V gives CDR1 SEHNR, CDR2 FQNEAQ (reference sequence). With V trimmed by 5 bases and J by 7 bases, 6 bases remained unmatched. Written as DNA, the CDR3 is TGTGCCAGCAGCCTTCCGGGACAGGGCAATTCACCCCTCCACTTT. Translation: CASSLPGQGNSPLHF.

The chain uses TRBV27 and TRBJ1-1; D is undetermined. This CDR3 has 13 residues. V shed 8 bases and J shed 1 base, with 11 bases lying between them. CDR1 is MNHEY and CDR2 is SMNVEV in the germline V gene (reference sequence). The CDR3 bases are TGTGCCAGCGCGGAGCAGCGGAACACTGAAGCTTTCTTT. The encoded protein is CASAEQRNTEAFF.

The V gene is TRBV27, the J gene TRBJ2-1; 8 positions match TRBD1. CDR3 length: 14 amino acids. V gave up 5 bases and J gave up 6 bases; unmatched junction bases: 6. Germline loops: CDR1 MNHEY, CDR2 SMNVEV (reference sequence). CDR3 residues: CASSQIQGANEQFF. CDR3 nucleotide sequence: TGTGCCAGCAGTCAGATTCAGGGGGCCAATGAGCAGTTCTTC.

This CDR3 reads CATSDLNSNYGYTF. Written as DNA, the CDR3 is TGTGCCACCAGTGATTTAAACAGTAACTATGGCTACACCTTC. The chain uses TRBV24-1 and TRBJ1-2; D gene unclear. Looked up from germline, CDR1 is KGHDR and CDR2 is SFDVKD. This CDR3 is built from 14 residues. V dropped 1 base and J dropped 1 base, with 6 bases sitting between them.

The chain carries TRBV4-2 and TRBJ2-5; 14 bases are shared with TRBD2. This CDR3 contains 18 residues. The V gene's germline CDR1 is LGHNA and CDR2 YNFKEQ. J lost 5 bases, V lost 4 bases, and 12 bases had no gene match. CDR3 sequence: CASSRSGLAGELGETQYF. The CDR3 nucleotides are TGTGCCAGCAGCCGATCGGGACTAGCGGGAGAACTGGGGGAGACCCAGTACTTC.

V and J are TRBV6-5 and TRBJ1-1, with 8 bases fitting TRBD1. Trimming cost V 6 bases and J 5 bases; bases outside gene matches: 8. CDR3 length: 14 residues. Germline CDR1 and CDR2: MNHEY and SVGAGI. The CDR3 here is CASRLGQGGTEAFF. CDR3 nucleotides: TGTGCCAGCAGACTTGGACAGGGAGGAACTGAAGCTTTCTTT.